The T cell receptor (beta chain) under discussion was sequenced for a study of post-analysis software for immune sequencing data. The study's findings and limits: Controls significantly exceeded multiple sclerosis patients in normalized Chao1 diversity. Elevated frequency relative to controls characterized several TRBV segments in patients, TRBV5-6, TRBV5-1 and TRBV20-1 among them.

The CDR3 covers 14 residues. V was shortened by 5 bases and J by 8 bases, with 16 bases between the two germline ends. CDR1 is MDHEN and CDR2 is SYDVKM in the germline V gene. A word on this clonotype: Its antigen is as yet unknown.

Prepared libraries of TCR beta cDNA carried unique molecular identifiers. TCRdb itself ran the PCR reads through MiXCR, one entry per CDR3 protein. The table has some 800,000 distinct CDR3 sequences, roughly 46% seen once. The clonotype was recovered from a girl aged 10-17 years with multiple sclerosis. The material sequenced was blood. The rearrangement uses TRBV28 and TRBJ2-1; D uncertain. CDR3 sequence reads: CASSISTIFDEQFF. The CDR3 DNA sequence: TGTGCCAGCAGTATCTCTACCATTTTCGATGAGCAGTTCTTC.